Listed here are 6 T cell receptor beta chains from one sample, sequenced in a study of blood T cell repertoires in COVID-19. The protocol was immunoSEQ multiplex PCR, while the TCRdb copy is restricted to in-frame clones and leaves out a portion. Among about 400,000 clones, more than 85% were seen once, and the ten largest hold roughly 4%. Input material: peripheral blood. These receptors were taken from a woman under 40 with acute or convalescent COVID-19.

CDR3: CASSASGGAENEQFF. DNA of the CDR3: TGCGCCAGCAGCGCTAGCGGGGGGGCCGAGAATGAGCAGTTCTTC. The J gene is TRBJ2-1, the V gene TRBV5-1; 12 positions agree with TRBD2. Germline V gene data show CDR1 as SGHRS and CDR2 as YFSETQ. V shed 4 bases, J shed 7 bases, and the junction held 6 bases outside the gene matches. The CDR3 is 15 residues long.

The chain has TRBV9 and TRBJ2-5; TRBD1 is a possible D gene (6 bases). Trimming shortened V by 0 bases and J by 5 bases, and 14 bases separated the two germline ends. Per the germline V gene, CDR1 is SGDLS and CDR2 is YYNGEE. The CDR3 has 15 residues. In DNA form, the CDR3 reads TGTGCCAGCAGCGTAGATACAGGGCAGTTGGAGACCCAGTACTTC. Encoded protein: CASSVDTGQLETQYF.

Regarding this clone: Other nucleotide sequences from this sample produce the same CDR3. V is TRBV27 and J is TRBJ1-2, with TRBD1 matching over 12 bases. CDR3 length equals 15 residues. The V gene's germline CDR1 is MNHEY and CDR2 SMNVEV (reference sequence). J gave up 7 bases and V 4 bases, and 7 bases lay outside the gene matches. The CDR3 loop is CASSSLGQGAGGYTF. CDR3 nucleotides: TGTGCCAGCAGTTCCCTGGGACAGGGGGCGGGTGGCTACACCTTC.

Only one count was recorded for this clone. This chain uses TRBV29-1 with TRBJ1-1, with D tentatively TRBD1 (6 bases). V was cut by 7 bases and J by 4 bases, with 13 bases left in between. The CDR3 totals 12 residues. Germline assignment: CDR1 SQVTM and CDR2 ANQGSEA. The CDR3 DNA follows: TGCAGCGGCAGGGGAGGGGGCACTGAAGCTTTCTTT. Translated, it gives CSGRGGGTEAFF.

The chain links TRBV28 to TRBJ1-2; TRBD1 is a possible D gene (5 bases). Per the germline V gene, CDR1 is MDHEN and CDR2 is SYDVKM. V was cut by 5 bases and J by 3 bases, with 13 bases left in between. The CDR3 totals 14 residues. CDR3 protein: CASSAGGVYYGYTF. The CDR3 bases are TGTGCCAGCAGTGCGGGAGGGGTTTACTATGGCTACACCTTC.

This clone occurred once. The chain links TRBV28 to TRBJ2-1, with D possibly TRBD2 on 5 matching bases. Between the trimmed V and J ends, which lost 5 bases and 12 bases, there was a span of 14 bases. The germline V gene has CDR1 MDHEN and CDR2 SYDVKM. This CDR3 is 12 amino acids long. In nucleotides, the CDR3 is TGTGCCAGCAGTCTAGCCCCCGCGGGGCAGTTCTTC. As protein: CASSLAPAGQFF.